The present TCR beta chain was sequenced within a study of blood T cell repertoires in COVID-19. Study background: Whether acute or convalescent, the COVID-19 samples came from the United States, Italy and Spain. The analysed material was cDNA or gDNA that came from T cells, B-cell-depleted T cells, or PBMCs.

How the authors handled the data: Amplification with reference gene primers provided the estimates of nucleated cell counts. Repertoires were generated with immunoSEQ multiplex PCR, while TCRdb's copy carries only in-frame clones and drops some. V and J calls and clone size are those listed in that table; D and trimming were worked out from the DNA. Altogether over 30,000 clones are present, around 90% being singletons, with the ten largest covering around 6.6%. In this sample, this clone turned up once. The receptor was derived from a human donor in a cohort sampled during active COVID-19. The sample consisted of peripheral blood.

The DNA for the CDR3 is TGTGCCAGCAGCCAGGCCGGGACAGGGGGCTTTGTTAGCACTGAAGCTTTCTTT. Translating it yields CASSQAGTGGFVSTEAFF. The V gene is TRBV3-1 (or the pseudogene TRBV3-2), the J gene TRBJ1-1; 12 bases map to TRBD1. This CDR3 comprises 18 residues. The ends lost 3 bases at V and 4 bases at J; junction bases unmatched: 12. Germline V gives CDR1 LGHDT, CDR2 YNNKEL (reference sequence).